This TCR beta chain is from a study of T cells in localized non-small cell lung cancer. To note about this clone: As yet, its antigen is unknown. A read error may produce the germline difference seen at one junction end.

The CDR3 is 14 amino acids. CDR1 and CDR2 (germline): SGHKS, YYEKEE (reference sequence). Sequencing was performed with immunoSEQ multiplex PCR; in TCRdb, only in-frame clones are kept and a portion is missing. This table holds tens of thousands of clones, roughly 91% found once. Findings of the study overall: Longer overall survival was linked to higher blood T cell density. Uninvolved adjacent lung had more T cell clonality than any other tissue, topping tumor. Sequencing covered just one tumor region, so heterogeneity cannot be ruled out. In adjacent lung, a median around 57 of the top 100 tumor clones were found.

V usage is TRBV5-5 and J usage is TRBJ1-2; 10 nucleotides align to TRBD1. This TCR came from a woman aged 35 to 70 with stage I squamous cell lung carcinoma. The sequencing here drew on peripheral blood, taken before any cancer treatment. The CDR3 DNA sequence: TGTGCCAGCAGCTCGACGGGACAGGGGAGAGGTTTTTACTTC. As protein: CASSSTGQGRGFYF.